These 19 T cell receptor beta chains originate from one sample sequenced in a study of read filtering for tumor transcriptome and immune sequencing. The library was built from around 400 ng RNA with molecular barcoded adaptors for alpha/delta and beta/gamma chains. TCRdb passed the reads through MiXCR, listing each CDR3 protein once. The sample has more than 100,000 distinct CDR3 sequences, roughly 13% seen once. The sequenced material came from a population of CD138-negative cells sorted from bone marrow. The receptors come from a donor at least 40 years old with multiple myeloma.

This clonotype has more than one count but fewer than ten. For the CDR3, the DNA is TGTGCCAGCAGCGGCGAGAACAGGGGCAATCAGCCCCAGCATTTT. Encoded protein: CASSGENRGNQPQHF. The J gene is TRBJ1-5, the V gene TRBV11-2; D possibly corresponds to TRBD1 (6 bases). V was trimmed by 5 bases and J by 2 bases, leaving 13 bases between them. Germline lookup yields CDR1 SGHAT and CDR2 FQNNGV. The CDR3 has 15 amino acids.

Comment on this clonotype: This could be a read error, since a much larger clone is one nucleotide away. This is likely a read error, given that the CDR3 carries no conserved phenylalanine or tryptophan at its end. The genes are TRBV11-3 and TRBJ2-5; 10 bases line up with TRBD1. CDR1 SGHNT and CDR2 YENEEA come from the germline V gene. V trimming: 3 bases; J trimming: 1 base; junction bases outside the gene matches: 5. This CDR3 region has 16 residues. The chain's CDR3 is CASSLGTGAFQETQYL. The DNA for the CDR3 is TGTGCCAGCAGCTTGGGGACAGGGGCCTTCCAAGAGACCCAGTACCTC.

This clonotype was picked up a small number of times. V usage is TRBV20-1 and J usage is TRBJ2-3; TRBD2 agrees at 7 bases. This CDR3 has 15 residues. Trimming took 5 bases from V and 0 from J; bases not matched to a gene: 8. Germline V gene data show CDR1 as DFQATT and CDR2 as SNEGSKA (reference sequence). The CDR3: CSAFGGTASTDTQYF. The CDR3 DNA follows: TGCAGTGCTTTCGGGGGGACGGCTAGCACAGATACGCAGTATTTT.

This clonotype appeared a few times. Being one base from a much bigger clone, this may be a read error. V gene TRBV3-1 combines with J gene TRBJ1-1; D call uncertain. Germline CDR1 reads LGHDT; CDR2 reads YNNKEL (reference sequence). This CDR3 is built from 13 residues. The CDR3 spells CAGSQGRSTEAFF. The CDR3, as DNA: TGTGCCGGCAGCCAAGGAAGGAGCACTGAAGCTTTCTTT.

This clonotype was detected ten times or more. For the CDR3, the DNA is TGTGCCAGCGGTACTAGCGGGAGTCTGTCCCACGAGCAGTACTTC. Protein: CASGTSGSLSHEQYF. V usage is TRBV12-3 or TRBV12-4 and J usage is TRBJ2-7; TRBD2 matches 11 bases. With 8 bases clipped from V and 5 bases from J, the junction kept 11 bases outside the gene matches. This CDR3 contains 15 residues.

At least ten counts were recorded for this clonotype. V usage is TRBV5-5 and J usage is TRBJ2-1; D unclear. Germline values: CDR1 SGHKS, CDR2 YYEKEE (reference sequence). The V end was cut by 2 bases, the J end by 7 bases, with 10 bases between. This CDR3 has 13 residues. CDR3 DNA: TGTGCCAGCAGCTTAGGAGCTAGTAATGAGCAGTTCTTC. This gives the protein CASSLGASNEQFF.

This clonotype was observed at least ten times. The chain couples TRBV7-2 to TRBJ2-2; D remains ambiguous. The CDR3 length is 14 residues. The germline V gene has CDR1 SGHTA and CDR2 FQGNSA. The V end was cut by 6 bases, the J end by 0 bases, with 8 bases between. CDR3 in DNA: TGTGCCAGCAGGCCCGGGCCGAACACCGGGGAGCTGTTTTTT. It translates to CASRPGPNTGELFF.

A few counts support this clonotype. A read error is possible here, since a much larger clone lies one base away. V gene TRBV7-8 combines with J gene TRBJ2-2, with 11 bases fitting TRBD1. CDR3 length equals 14 residues. CDR1 SGHVS and CDR2 FQNEAQ come from the germline V gene. This CDR3 reads CASSFLAGQGGLFF. The CDR3 DNA reads TGTGCCAGCAGCTTCCTGGCGGGACAGGGGGGGCTGTTTTTT.

The chain employs TRBV9 and TRBJ2-3; D remains ambiguous. CDR1 and CDR2 from the germline V gene are SGDLS and YYNGEE. The CDR3 covers 14 residues. The V and J ends lost 2 bases and 2 bases respectively, with 9 bases between them. Here the CDR3 reads CASSVRPDTDTQYF. CDR3 sequence (DNA): TGTGCCAGCAGCGTCCGGCCCGACACAGATACGCAGTATTTT.

This clonotype was seen at least ten times. This chain links TRBV3-1 with TRBJ2-6, with unresolved D. Germline V gene data show CDR1 as LGHDT and CDR2 as YNNKEL (reference sequence). Deletions cut 8 bases from V and 2 bases from J, with 7 bases between. CDR3 length: 13 residues. In DNA form, the CDR3 reads TGTGCCAGCGAGATGGCTGGGGCCAACGTCCTGACTTTC. As protein: CASEMAGANVLTF.

This clonotype showed up many times. V gene TRBV2 combines with J gene TRBJ1-2, with 10 bases fitting TRBD1. The CDR3 spans 13 residues. Losses at the gene ends were 6 bases for V and 8 bases for J; bases not matched to a gene: 6. Germline values: CDR1 SNHLY, CDR2 FYNNEI. The CDR3 loop is CASRGQGNRGYTF. The CDR3 DNA reads as TGTGCCAGCAGGGGACAGGGGAATAGGGGCTACACCTTC.

In this sample, this clonotype turned up many times. V and J are TRBV7-2 and TRBJ2-3; 9 positions match TRBD1. V shed 4 bases, J shed 1 base, and the junction held 9 bases outside the gene matches. In germline, CDR1 is SGHTA, CDR2 FQGNSA. This CDR3 has 17 residues. CDR3 DNA: TGTGCCAGCAGCTCCACCGGGACAGGGAGCGGCACAGATACGCAGTATTTT. Amino acid sequence: CASSSTGTGSGTDTQYF.

Many counts were recorded for this clonotype. The chain recombines TRBV9 with TRBJ2-2; maybe TRBD1 (6 bases). CDR1 and CDR2 from the germline V gene are SGDLS and YYNGEE. This CDR3 spans 15 amino acids. The V end was cut by 0 bases, the J end by 4 bases, with 10 bases between. The DNA of the CDR3 is TGTGCCAGCAGCGTAGAACTAGGGGGCACCGGGGAGCTGTTTTTT. Its protein is CASSVELGGTGELFF.

There are many counts of this clonotype. V gene TRBV9 combines with J gene TRBJ2-1, with a weak D call TRBD2 (6 bases). This CDR3 has 15 amino acids. With 0 bases removed from V and 0 bases from J, the gap between germline ends came to 7 bases. The germline gives CDR1 SGDLS, CDR2 YYNGEE. The CDR3 is CASSVVGSSYNEQFF. The CDR3 DNA follows: TGTGCCAGCAGCGTAGTCGGGAGCTCCTACAATGAGCAGTTCTTC.

In its sample, this clonotype was seen many times. The chain recombines TRBV5-4 with TRBJ1-5, with D hard to call. The germline CDR1 and CDR2 sequences are SGHNT and YYREEE (reference sequence). The CDR3 loop spans 14 amino acids. The V end lost 0 bases, the J end lost 3 bases, and 7 bases lay between the germline ends. The CDR3 protein is CASSLAPDNQPQHF. For the CDR3, the DNA is TGTGCCAGCAGCTTGGCGCCAGACAATCAGCCCCAGCATTTT.

This clonotype has a handful of counts. The chain recombines TRBV7-9 with TRBJ2-5; the D gene is possibly TRBD2 (6 bases). Trimming cost V 5 bases and J 5 bases, with 12 bases left between them. This CDR3 spans 13 amino acids. The germline V gene encodes CDR1 SEHNR and CDR2 FQNEAQ (reference sequence). CDR3: CASSMEGGETQYF. The CDR3 DNA is TGTGCCAGCAGCATGGAGGGCGGGGAGACCCAGTACTTC.

This clonotype was picked up many times. The chain recombines TRBV20-1 with TRBJ2-2; 11 bases agree with TRBD1. The J segment lost 6 bases and the V segment lost 6 bases, leaving 6 bases of the junction unmatched. The CDR3 spans 14 residues. Germline CDR1 is DFQATT and CDR2 is SNEGSKA (reference sequence). As DNA, the CDR3 is TGCAGTGCCCCGGACAGGGGGCGACCCGGGGAGCTGTTTTTT. Protein sequence: CSAPDRGRPGELFF.

Points on this clonotype: Given a much more abundant clone one base away, this may be a read error. The CDR3 ends on some other residue instead of the conserved phenylalanine or tryptophan, so this is likely a read error. The chain links TRBV12-3 or TRBV12-4 to TRBJ2-5; perhaps TRBD1 as D (6 bases). The V end was cut by 3 bases, the J end by 7 bases, with 12 bases between. This CDR3 is 13 amino acids long. In nucleotides, the CDR3 is TGTGCCAGCAGTTTGGGGGAGACAGGGACCCAGTACCTC. Protein product: CASSLGETGTQYL.

This clonotype was counted ten times or more. This chain uses TRBV29-1 with TRBJ1-1; D not resolved. Trimming stripped 4 bases from V and 1 base from J, with 16 bases between. The CDR3 is 15 residues long. CDR1 is SQVTM, CDR2 ANQGSEA, per germline. The CDR3 protein is CSVGSQKWENTEAFF. The DNA for the CDR3 is TGCAGCGTTGGATCTCAGAAATGGGAGAACACTGAAGCTTTCTTT.